The T cell receptor beta chain described here comes from a study of post-analysis software for immune sequencing data (dated by TCRdb to 2013 to 2016). For context, the study as a whole: Relapsing-remitting, secondary progressive and progressive-relapsing multiple sclerosis were recorded as disease courses, and subtype annotation was lacking for some patients. A subset of samples was prepared in parallel using single-end sample barcoding, then pooled and co-amplified after Illumina adapter ligation. The multiple sclerosis patient repertoires were compared with approximately 11 previously published healthy control repertoires from donors aged about 6 to 26 years. Findings and caveats that apply to the study as a whole: Compared with controls, multiple sclerosis patients had significantly lower normalized Chao1 diversity, a finding suggesting substantial peripheral T-cell clonal expansion. The multiple sclerosis patient group was slightly younger than the control group. Significantly higher frequencies in patients than in controls were found for roughly 5 TRBV segments, including TRBV5-6, TRBV5-1 and TRBV20-1. Strong co-clustering of samples prepared in the same batch was shown by direct clustering with F measure, prompting a batch-effect correction.

Receptors were amplified or captured by PCR. TCRdb lists the instrument as Illumina HiSeq 2500. Unique molecular identifiers were incorporated into TCR beta cDNA libraries to reduce PCR and sequencing biases. Roughly 0.5 million cDNA molecules were obtained per 1 to 10 million input T cells, so each molecule approximated one T cell. The patient libraries were prepared and sequenced with the same protocol used for the earlier healthy control dataset. Within a given batch, samples were prepared together, multiplexed and sequenced on the same HiSeq lane. Per the source publication's procedure: MIGEC handled the raw barcoded reads, throwing out single-read molecular identifier groups before consensus assembly and CDR3 extraction. VDJtools was used for post-analysis of the clonotype tables, and diversity was normalized by down-sampling every dataset to the size of the smallest sample. Repertoire overlap clustering matched CDR3 amino acid but not nucleotide sequences to correct batch-related cross-sample contamination. TCRdb took the public reads, trimmed them with fastp at Q25, ran MiXCR for clone calling and kept in-frame beta chains. Identical CDR3 proteins give one entry, which carries the most common genes and DNA. These V and J calls derive from TCRdb rather than the authors' analysis. The sample records about 400,000 distinct CDR3 sequences, 30% to 45% of which are singletons. The top ten clones comprise 13% of the sample.

From the cysteine up to the phenylalanine, the CDR3 has a length of 14 residues. Here the CDR3 DNA is all that survives: 42 bases in frame from base 1. The germline V gene yields MNHEY for CDR1 and SVGAGI for CDR2. V is cut back by 6 bases and J by 4 bases, with 8 bases in the junction unmatched. To demonstrate the VDJtools post-analysis software, the study profiled TCR beta repertoires from the peripheral blood of some 13 young patients with multiple sclerosis. The multiple sclerosis patients were children and adolescents ranging in age from 6 to 15 years. This clonotype was counted a few times. Its antigen is not yet known. Within one base of it there is no much larger clone, and no base qualities were kept.

This sequence originates from a girl aged 10 to 17 with multiple sclerosis. Sequencing was done on a sample of blood. The chain couples TRBV6-5 to TRBJ1-2, and TRBD1 matches 7 of the central bases. The CDR3 has the sequence CASSSPRGGYGYTF. The nucleotide sequence is TGTGCCAGCAGCTCACCCAGGGGGGGCTATGGCTACACCTTC.